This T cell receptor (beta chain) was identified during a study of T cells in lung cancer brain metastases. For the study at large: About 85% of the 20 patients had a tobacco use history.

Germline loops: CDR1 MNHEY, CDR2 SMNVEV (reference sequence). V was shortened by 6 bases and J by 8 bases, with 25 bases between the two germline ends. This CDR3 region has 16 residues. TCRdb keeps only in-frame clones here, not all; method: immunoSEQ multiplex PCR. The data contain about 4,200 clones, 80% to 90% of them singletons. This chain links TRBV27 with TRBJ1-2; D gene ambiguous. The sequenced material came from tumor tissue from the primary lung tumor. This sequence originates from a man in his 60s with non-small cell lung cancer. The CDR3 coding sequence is TGTGCCAGCAGCCGAACCGCCAGGTCGCTGTCGGAGGGCTACACCTTC. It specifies CASSRTARSLSEGYTF.